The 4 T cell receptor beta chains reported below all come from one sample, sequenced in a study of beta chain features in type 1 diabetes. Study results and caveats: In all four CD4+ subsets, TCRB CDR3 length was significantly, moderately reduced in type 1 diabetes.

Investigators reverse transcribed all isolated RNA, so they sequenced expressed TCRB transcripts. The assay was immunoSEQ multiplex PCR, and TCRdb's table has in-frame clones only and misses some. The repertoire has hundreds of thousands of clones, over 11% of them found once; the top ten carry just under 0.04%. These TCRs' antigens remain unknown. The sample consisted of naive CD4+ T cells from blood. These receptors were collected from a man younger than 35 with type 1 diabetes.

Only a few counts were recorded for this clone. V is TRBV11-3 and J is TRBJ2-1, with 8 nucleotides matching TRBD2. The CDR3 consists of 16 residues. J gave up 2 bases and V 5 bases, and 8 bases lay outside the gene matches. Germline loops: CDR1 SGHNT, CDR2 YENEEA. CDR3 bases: TGTGCCAGCAGCGGTGCCGGGACTAGTACCTACAATGAGCAGTTCTTC. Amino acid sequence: CASSGAGTSTYNEQFF.

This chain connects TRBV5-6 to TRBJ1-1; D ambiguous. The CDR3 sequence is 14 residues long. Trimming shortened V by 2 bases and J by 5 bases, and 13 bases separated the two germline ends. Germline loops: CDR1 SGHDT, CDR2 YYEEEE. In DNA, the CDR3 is TGTGCCAGCAGCTTTGCGGTCAAAGGTACTGAAGCTTTCTTT. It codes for CASSFAVKGTEAFF.

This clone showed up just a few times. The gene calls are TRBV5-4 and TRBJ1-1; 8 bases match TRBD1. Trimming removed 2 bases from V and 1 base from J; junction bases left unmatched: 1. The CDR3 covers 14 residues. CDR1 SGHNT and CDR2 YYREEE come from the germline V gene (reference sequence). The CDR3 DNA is TGTGCCAGCAGCTTTGACAGGGGGAACACTGAAGCTTTCTTT. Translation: CASSFDRGNTEAFF. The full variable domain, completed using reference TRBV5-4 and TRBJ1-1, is ETGVTQSPTHLIKTRGQQVTLRCSSQSGHNTVSWYQQALGQGPQFIFQYYREEENGRGNFPPRFSGLQFPNYSSELNVNALELDDSALYLCASSFDRGNTEAFFGQGTRLTVV.

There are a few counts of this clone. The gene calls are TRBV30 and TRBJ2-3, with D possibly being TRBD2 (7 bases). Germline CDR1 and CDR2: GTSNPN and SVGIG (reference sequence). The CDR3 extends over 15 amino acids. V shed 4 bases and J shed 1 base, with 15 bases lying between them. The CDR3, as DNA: TGTGCCTGGAAAAGTCAGGGGAGGGGCACAGATACGCAGTATTTT. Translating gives CAWKSQGRGTDTQYF. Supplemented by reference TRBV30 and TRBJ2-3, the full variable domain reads SQTIHQWPATLVQPVGSPLSLECTVEGTSNPNLYWYRQAAGRGLQLLFYSVGIGQISSEVPQNLSASRPQDRQFILSSKKLLLSDSGFYLCAWKSQGRGTDTQYFGPGTRLTVL.